This TCR beta chain comes out of a study of cytomegalovirus exposure and HLA in healthy donors. With 0 bases removed from V and 9 bases from J, the gap between germline ends came to 15 bases. CDR1 is LNHNV and CDR2 is YYDKDF in the germline V gene (reference sequence). The CDR3 totals 15 residues. The PCR used 60 Vbeta and 13 Jbeta primers. The protocol was immunoSEQ multiplex PCR, while the TCRdb copy is restricted to in-frame clones and leaves out a portion. Among roughly 100,000 clones listed, around 84% were seen once. The clonotype originates from a man aged 30-40 years in good health and CMV-seronegative. The genes are TRBV15 and TRBJ2-1, with a weak D call TRBD1 (6 bases). The sequenced sample was PBMCs. CDR3 DNA sequence: TGTGCCACCAGCAGAGAGACAGGTCTTCGTCGTGAGCAGTTCTTC. It yields the protein CATSRETGLRREQFF.